Below are 20 T cell receptor beta chains sequenced from a single sample in a study of T cells in Graves' hyperthyroidism and ophthalmopathy. The CDR3 regions of TCR beta were amplified from RNA transcripts. RT-PCR in the first round (using the HTBI primer set) targeted the TCR CDR3. TCRdb re-analysed the multiplex PCR reads in MiXCR, keeping a single row per CDR3 protein. The sample holds approximately 620,000 distinct CDR3 sequences, 14% seen once. Sequenced material: blood. These receptors were taken from a young woman with Graves' hyperthyroidism that later progressed to Graves' ophthalmopathy.

The chain combines TRBV2 with TRBJ2-1; unclear D gene. Per the germline V gene, CDR1 is SNHLY and CDR2 is FYNNEI. V was shortened by 6 bases and J by 0 bases, with 6 bases between the two germline ends. The CDR3 extends over 13 amino acids. CDR3 protein: CASRKSSYNEQFF. The CDR3 coding sequence is TGTGCCAGCAGGAAGAGCTCCTACAATGAGCAGTTCTTC.

In its sample, this clonotype was seen a few times. This chain joins TRBV19 and TRBJ2-7; D remains unclear. V gave up 7 bases and J gave up 1 base, with 14 bases separating them. The CDR3 is made up of 14 amino acids. Looked up from germline, CDR1 is LNHDA and CDR2 is SQIVND (reference sequence). The chain's CDR3 is CASKPPGSSYEQYF. The CDR3 nucleotides read TGTGCCAGTAAACCCCCGGGCTCTTCCTACGAGCAGTACTTC.

About this clonotype: This may be a read error, as it is one base from a much larger clone. The genes are TRBV20-1 and TRBJ1-6; TRBD1 matches at 7 bases. Looked up from germline, CDR1 is DFQATT and CDR2 is SNEGSKA (reference sequence). J was trimmed by 7 bases and V by 0 bases; bases with no gene match: 9. This CDR3 has 16 residues. The CDR3 DNA follows: TGCAGTGCTAGAGAAGCGGCAGGGGGAGGGAATTCACCCCTCCACTTT. It translates to CSAREAAGGGNSPLHF.

This clonotype has ten or more counts. This sequence joins TRBV5-8 and TRBJ2-3, with TRBD1 matching 7 bases. The trim removed 4 bases at V and 2 bases at J, leaving 7 bases unmatched. This CDR3 region has 15 residues. Germline-derived CDR1 and CDR2 are SGHTS and YDEGEE. In nucleotides, the CDR3 is TGTGCCAGCAGCAAGGGACAGACCTACACAGATACGCAGTATTTT. This codes for CASSKGQTYTDTQYF.

This clonotype was counted a few times. V is TRBV30 and J is TRBJ1-1; 9 bases match TRBD1. V trimming: 3 bases; J trimming: 1 base; junction bases outside the gene matches: 9. The CDR3 length is 16 residues. In germline, CDR1 is GTSNPN, CDR2 SVGIG (reference sequence). The CDR3: CAWSVRTGATNTEAFF. CDR3 coding DNA: TGTGCCTGGAGCGTACGGACAGGGGCTACGAACACTGAAGCTTTCTTT.

This clonotype was seen many times. This sequence joins TRBV20-1 and TRBJ2-5; possible D gene TRBD1, 5 bases. Germline V lookup: CDR1 DFQATT, CDR2 SNEGSKA (reference sequence). Trimming cost V 0 bases and J 3 bases, with 14 bases left between them. There are 15 residues in the CDR3. Written as DNA, the CDR3 is TGCAGTGCTAGAGAATATCCCCAGGGCGAAGAGACCCAGTACTTC. Translation gives CSAREYPQGEETQYF.

This clonotype appeared many times. CDR3 loop: CAWGRQGGTAMGAFF. CDR3 DNA sequence: TGTGCCTGGGGCAGACAGGGAGGTACCGCCATGGGAGCTTTCTTT. The V gene is TRBV30, the J gene TRBJ1-1; 7 nucleotides match TRBD1. V shed 5 bases, J shed 10 bases, and the junction held 19 bases outside the gene matches. CDR3 length: 15 amino acids. Germline V gene sequence: CDR1 GTSNPN, CDR2 SVGIG (reference sequence).

There are a few counts of this clonotype. The chain is built from TRBV27 and TRBJ2-2; D may be TRBD1 (5 bases). Germline assignment: CDR1 MNHEY and CDR2 SMNVEV (reference sequence). There are 13 residues in the CDR3. V was trimmed by 5 bases and J by 6 bases, leaving 10 bases between them. The CDR3 nucleotides are TGTGCCAGCAGTCTGGACATCGCCGGGGAGCTGTTTTTT. Its translation is CASSLDIAGELFF.

This clonotype was observed many times. DNA of the CDR3: TGTGCCAGCGGATATTCAGAAGCGGACAACTCCTACAATGAGCAGTTCTTC. This gives the protein CASGYSEADNSYNEQFF. The chain is built from TRBV6-2 or TRBV6-3 and TRBJ2-1; either TRBD1 or TRBD2 may fit D (5 bases each). V was shortened by 8 bases and J by 0 bases, with 20 bases between the two germline ends. The CDR3 totals 17 residues. Germline CDR1 and CDR2: MNHEY and SVGEGT.

This clonotype came up many times. V is TRBV19 and J is TRBJ1-5, with 7 bases identical to TRBD1. Germline V gene sequence: CDR1 LNHDA, CDR2 SQIVND (reference sequence). V dropped 3 bases and J dropped 4; count of bases not matched to a gene: 3. The CDR3 covers 14 residues. Here the CDR3 reads CASSMGDSNQPQHF. In DNA form, the CDR3 reads TGTGCCAGTAGTATGGGGGACAGTAATCAGCCCCAGCATTTT.

This clonotype was seen many times. The V and J genes are TRBV3-1 and TRBJ1-5, with a weak D call TRBD1 (5 bases). Germline V gene lookup returns CDR1 LGHDT and CDR2 YNNKEL (reference sequence). Trimming shortened V by 3 bases and J by 6 bases, and 9 bases separated the two germline ends. There are 13 residues in the CDR3. The CDR3 sequence is CASSQGGPQPQHF. The CDR3 DNA reads TGTGCCAGCAGCCAGGGGGGTCCTCAGCCCCAGCATTTT.

For this clonotype: The junction departs from the called germline gene at one end, perhaps through a read error. The V call is TRBV2, the J call TRBJ2-7, with 9 bases that match TRBD1. The CDR3 loop spans 15 amino acids. Germline loops: CDR1 SNHLY, CDR2 FYNNEI. Here the CDR3 DNA reads TGTGCCAGCAACTCCCCGGGACAGGGCTCCCACGAGCAGTACTTC. This translates into CASNSPGQGSHEQYF.

This clonotype was observed at least ten times. V and J are TRBV24-1 and TRBJ2-1, with 7 bases lining up with TRBD2. This CDR3 is 17 amino acids long. The germline V gene has CDR1 KGHDR and CDR2 SFDVKD. The trim removed 3 bases at V and 3 bases at J, leaving 10 bases unmatched. CDR3 loop: CATSDVALGEGYNEQFF. The CDR3 DNA follows: TGTGCCACCAGTGATGTCGCCCTGGGGGAGGGCTACAATGAGCAGTTCTTC.

This clonotype showed up many times. The chain carries TRBV24-1 and TRBJ2-2; D tentatively fits TRBD1 or TRBD2 (5 bases each). Germline values: CDR1 KGHDR, CDR2 SFDVKD. The CDR3 totals 17 residues. V was cut by 1 base and J by 1 base, with 12 bases left in between. The CDR3 DNA follows: TGTGCCACCAGTGATTTACCCGGGGCGGGGAACACCGGGGAGCTGTTTTTT. Residues: CATSDLPGAGNTGELFF.

There are many counts of this clonotype. The chain joins TRBV28 to TRBJ1-3, with TRBD1 matching 7 bases. The CDR3 consists of 16 residues. The germline V gene encodes CDR1 MDHEN and CDR2 SYDVKM. V was pared by 5 bases and J by 4 bases, with 11 bases of the junction left unmatched. CDR3 protein: CASSILQGGAGNTIYF. The DNA of the CDR3 is TGTGCCAGCAGTATCCTCCAGGGGGGCGCCGGAAACACCATATATTTT.

This clonotype was counted ten times or more. The genes are TRBV7-9 and TRBJ2-1; D possibly uses TRBD1 or TRBD2 (5 bases each). The germline V gene encodes CDR1 SEHNR and CDR2 FQNEAQ (reference sequence). Trimming shortened V by 11 bases and J by 0 bases, and 20 bases separated the two germline ends. The CDR3 sequence is 16 residues long. CDR3 sequence reads: CAYRLGESGSYNEQFF. The CDR3 DNA follows: TGTGCCTACCGTTTGGGGGAGAGCGGCTCCTACAATGAGCAGTTCTTC.

The chain carries TRBV30 and TRBJ2-3; 12 bases align to TRBD2. Unmatched junction bases numbered 6, after V lost 0 bases and J lost 5 bases. CDR3 size: 16 residues. CDR1 is GTSNPN and CDR2 is SVGIG in the germline V gene (reference sequence). Written as DNA, the CDR3 is TGTGCCTGGAGTGTACGGCTAGCGGGAGGGATAGATACGCAGTATTTT. This gives the protein CAWSVRLAGGIDTQYF.

The chain combines TRBV4-3 with TRBJ1-5, with 7 bases identical to TRBD1. J was trimmed by 3 bases and V by 4 bases; bases with no gene match: 3. The V gene's germline CDR1 is LGHNA and CDR2 YSLEER. CDR3 length equals 14 residues. The CDR3 loop reads CASSRQGHNQPQHF. The CDR3 bases are TGCGCCAGCAGCCGACAGGGCCACAATCAGCCCCAGCATTTT.

This clonotype was picked up one time. The J gene is TRBJ2-5, the V gene TRBV7-2; 8 bases agree with TRBD1. V was pared by 1 base and J by 5 bases, with 6 bases of the junction left unmatched. Germline V gives CDR1 SGHTA, CDR2 FQGNSA. CDR3 size: 15 residues. Here the CDR3 reads CASSLGTGKSETQYF. The CDR3 DNA follows: TGTGCCAGCAGCTTAGGGACAGGGAAATCGGAGACCCAGTACTTC.

CDR3 region: CASSQAAGTNTGELFF. CDR3 in DNA: TGTGCCAGCAGCCAAGCCGCGGGGACGAACACCGGGGAGCTGTTTTTT. The chain recombines TRBV4-2 with TRBJ2-2; TRBD2 might be the D (6 bases). CDR1 LGHNA and CDR2 YNFKEQ come from the germline V gene. The length of the CDR3 is 16 residues. Trimming removed 1 base from V and 0 bases from J, with 9 bases in between.